This entry concerns a single T cell receptor beta chain. The data derive from a study of cytotoxic CD8 clonotypes in ibrutinib-treated CLL. J gave up 3 bases and V 10 bases, and 7 bases lay outside the gene matches. Looked up from germline, CDR1 is MNHEY and CDR2 is SVGAGI. CDR3 length: 13 amino acids. TCRdb's table, derived via immunoSEQ multiplex PCR, lists solely in-frame clones and lacks some. The repertoire has about 300,000 clones, approximately 79% of them found once; the top ten carry about 5.8%. V and J are TRBV6-5 and TRBJ2-7, with TRBD1 matching over 9 bases. The origin of this receptor is a human donor with chronic lymphocytic leukemia. Sequenced material: PBMCs, taken at disease progression, from a patient treated with ibrutinib. CDR3 loop: CANGGTGIYEQYF. The CDR3 DNA reads as TGTGCCAACGGGGGGACAGGGATCTACGAGCAGTACTTC.